This TCR beta chain originates from a study of shared clonotypes between healthy human individuals. Genomic DNA (from each subset) was split evenly across several immunoSEQ plates. The table came from immunoSEQ multiplex PCR; TCRdb's copy has only in-frame clones and leaves some out. Among about 490,000 clones listed, about 80% were seen once. V shed 6 bases and J 4 bases; nucleotides not matched to a gene: 5. The CDR3 is 16 residues long. Per germline, CDR1 SNHLY and CDR2 FYNNEI. This clone has just one count. All donors were healthy HIV-negative adults lacking recent acute infections or vaccinations. It was approximately 100 million PBMCs that unsorted samples used for genomic DNA.

The specimen sequenced was PBMCs. This chain uses TRBV2 with TRBJ2-1; 14 bases match TRBD2. This sequence originates from a woman in her forties in good health. Some clones in this sample may be carry-over from other donors' samples. DNA for the CDR3: TGTGCCAGCAGGCAAAGACTAGCGGGAGGGTACAATGAGCAGTTCTTC. Amino acids: CASRQRLAGGYNEQFF.